This T cell receptor (beta chain) was profiled in a study of CD8 T cells in ankylosing spondylitis. Quantitative 5'-RACE with molecular barcodes generated TCR beta libraries. TCRdb passed the 5' RACE reads through MiXCR, listing each CDR3 protein once. The sample includes 750,000 to 850,000 distinct CDR3 sequences, approximately 12% of them seen just once. There are a few counts of this clonotype. Its antigen is as yet unknown. Overall study findings and caveats: Ankylosing spondylitis blood appeared to be characterized by a TCR beta motif of several highly homologous variants. Reactive arthritis synovial fluid and blood were previously reported to contain some motif variants. Peripheral blood samples showed relatively rare disease-linked clones, and these clones were CD8+. Clones linked to disease were reported to show significant enrichment in matched ankylosing spondylitis synovial fluid.

This CDR3 comprises 17 residues. Germline loops: CDR1 MDHEN, CDR2 SYDVKM. Germline trimming cut 2 bases from V and 6 bases from J; bases unmatched to any gene: 9. Sequencing was done on a sample of blood, either unsorted or a sorted T cell fraction (not recorded which). The clonotype comes from a male donor with ankylosing spondylitis. The chain employs TRBV28 and TRBJ2-2; 10 nucleotides match TRBD1. The DNA for the CDR3 is TGTGCCAGCAGTTTAGGAGGACAGGGGGTATTCTCCGGGGAGCTGTTTTTT. This codes for CASSLGGQGVFSGELFF.